One sample yielded the 5 T cell receptor beta chains listed below, sequenced in a study of T cells after yellow fever vaccination. TCRdb re-called the 5' RACE reads through MiXCR, storing one row per CDR3 protein. The data hold hundreds of thousands of distinct CDR3 sequences, with 6.2% observed a single time. Here the sequenced sample was PBMCs, taken 5 days after the yellow fever booster vaccination. The receptors originated from a young man who received the YFV17D yellow fever vaccine.

This clonotype was seen more than once but under ten times. The chain joins TRBV3-1 to TRBJ2-6; TRBD1 agrees at 7 bases. The length of the CDR3 is 15 residues. The V gene end was trimmed by 8 bases and the J gene end by 2 bases; junction bases not matched to a gene: 6. CDR1 and CDR2 (germline): LGHDT, YNNKEL (reference sequence). CDR3 amino acids: CASGTQGPGANVLTF. In nucleotides, the CDR3 is TGTGCCAGCGGAACACAGGGGCCTGGGGCCAACGTCCTGACTTTC.

This clonotype was seen a few times. The V and J genes are TRBV6-1 and TRBJ2-5, with D tentatively TRBD2 (5 bases). The CDR3 sequence is 15 residues long. V lost 6 bases and J lost 3, with 17 bases in between. Germline V gene lookup returns CDR1 MNHNS and CDR2 SASEGT. The CDR3: CASRRKVRGEETQYF. The DNA of the CDR3 is TGTGCCAGCAGACGTAAGGTCCGGGGAGAAGAGACCCAGTACTTC.

This sequence joins TRBV19 and TRBJ2-5; weak D call: TRBD1 (6 bases). This CDR3 contains 14 residues. The V end lost 2 bases, the J end lost 7 bases, and 14 bases lay between the germline ends. Per the germline V gene, CDR1 is LNHDA and CDR2 is SQIVND (reference sequence). CDR3 region: CASSILPGQWTQYF. The CDR3 bases are TGTGCCAGTAGTATATTACCCGGACAGTGGACCCAGTACTTC. Using reference TRBV19 and TRBJ2-5 for the parts outside the CDR3, the full variable domain is DGGITQSPKYLFRKEGQNVTLSCEQNLNHDAMYWYRQDPGQGLRLIYYSQIVNDFQKGDIAEGYSVSREKKESFPLTVTSAQKNPTAFYLCASSILPGQWTQYFGPGTRLLVL.

The sample holds a few counts of this clonotype. The J gene is TRBJ2-3, the V gene TRBV18; 8 nucleotides align to TRBD2. Trimming cost V 3 bases and J 1 base; bases outside gene matches: 9. CDR3 length: 17 residues. Germline assignment: CDR1 KGHSH and CDR2 LQKENI. As DNA, the CDR3 is TGTGCCAGCTCACCGACATCGACGACTAGCGGCACAGATACGCAGTATTTT. Its protein product is CASSPTSTTSGTDTQYF.

CDR3 in DNA: TGTGCCAGCAGTCCTCCCGTCGCTAATTCACCCCTCCACTTT. This sequence encodes CASSPPVANSPLHF. This chain uses TRBV12-3 or TRBV12-4 with TRBJ1-6; D not resolved. This CDR3 contains 14 residues. V was clipped by 5 bases and J by 6 bases, with 11 bases between them.